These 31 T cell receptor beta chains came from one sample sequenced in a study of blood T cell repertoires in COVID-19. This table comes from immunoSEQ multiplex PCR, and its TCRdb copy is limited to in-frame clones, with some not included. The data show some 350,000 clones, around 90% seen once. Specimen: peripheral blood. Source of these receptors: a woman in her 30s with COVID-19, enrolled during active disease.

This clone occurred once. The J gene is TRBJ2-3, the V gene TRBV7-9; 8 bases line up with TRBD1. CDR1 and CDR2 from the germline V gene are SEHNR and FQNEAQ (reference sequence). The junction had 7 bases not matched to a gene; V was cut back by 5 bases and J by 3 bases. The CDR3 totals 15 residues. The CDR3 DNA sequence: TGTGCCAGCAGCCCAAGGACAGGGAGGACAGATACGCAGTATTTT. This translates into CASSPRTGRTDTQYF.

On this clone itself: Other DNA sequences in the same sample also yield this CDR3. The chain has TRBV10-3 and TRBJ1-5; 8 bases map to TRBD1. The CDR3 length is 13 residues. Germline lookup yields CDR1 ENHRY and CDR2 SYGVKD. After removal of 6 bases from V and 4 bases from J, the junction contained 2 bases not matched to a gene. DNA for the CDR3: TGTGCCATCAGAGGACAGGGAAATCAGCCCCAGCATTTT. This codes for CAIRGQGNQPQHF.

The CDR3 sequence is CASSAGSYQYF. The CDR3 DNA reads TGTGCCAGCAGCGCCGGGTCCTATCAGTACTTC. The V call is TRBV5-6, the J call TRBJ2-7; no firm D call. In germline, CDR1 is SGHDT, CDR2 YYEEEE. The CDR3 consists of 11 residues. With 4 bases removed from V and 10 bases from J, the gap between germline ends came to 12 bases.

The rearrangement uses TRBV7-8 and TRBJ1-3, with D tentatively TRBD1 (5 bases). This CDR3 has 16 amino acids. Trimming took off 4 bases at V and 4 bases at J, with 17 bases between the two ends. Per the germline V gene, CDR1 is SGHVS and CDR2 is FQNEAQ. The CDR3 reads CASSSSIQGGGNTIYF. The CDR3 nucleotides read TGTGCCAGCAGCTCATCGATCCAGGGAGGAGGAAACACCATATATTTT.

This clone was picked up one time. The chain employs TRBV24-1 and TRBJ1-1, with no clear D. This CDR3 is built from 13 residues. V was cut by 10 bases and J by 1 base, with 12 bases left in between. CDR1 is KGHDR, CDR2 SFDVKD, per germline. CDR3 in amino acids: CATRAFGNTEAFF. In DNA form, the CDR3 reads TGTGCCACGAGGGCGTTTGGGAACACTGAAGCTTTCTTT.

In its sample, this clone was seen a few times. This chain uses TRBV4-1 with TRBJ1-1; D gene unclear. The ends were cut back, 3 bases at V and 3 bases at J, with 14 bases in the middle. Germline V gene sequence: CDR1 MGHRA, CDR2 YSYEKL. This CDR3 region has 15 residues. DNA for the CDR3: TGCGCCAGCAGCCAGAACCCCCTAGCGGACACTGAAGCTTTCTTT. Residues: CASSQNPLADTEAFF.

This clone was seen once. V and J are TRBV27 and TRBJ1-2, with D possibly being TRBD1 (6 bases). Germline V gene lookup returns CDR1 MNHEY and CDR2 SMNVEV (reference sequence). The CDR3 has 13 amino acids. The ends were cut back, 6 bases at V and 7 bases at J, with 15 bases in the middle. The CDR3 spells CASSANRAGGYTF. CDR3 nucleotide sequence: TGTGCCAGCAGCGCGAACAGGGCTGGTGGCTACACCTTC.

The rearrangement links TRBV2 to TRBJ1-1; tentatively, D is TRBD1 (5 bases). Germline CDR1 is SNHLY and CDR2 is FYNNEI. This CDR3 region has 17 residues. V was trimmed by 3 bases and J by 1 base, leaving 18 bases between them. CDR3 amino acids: CASSDNGGVIGNTEAFF. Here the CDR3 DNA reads TGTGCCAGCAGTGATAATGGAGGGGTCATAGGGAACACTGAAGCTTTCTTT. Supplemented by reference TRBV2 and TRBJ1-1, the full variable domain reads EPEVTQTPSHQVTQMGQEVILRCVPISNHLYFYWYRQILGQKVEFLVSFYNNEISEKSEIFDDQFSVERPDGSNFTLKIRSTKLEDSAMYFCASSDNGGVIGNTEAFFGQGTRLTVV.

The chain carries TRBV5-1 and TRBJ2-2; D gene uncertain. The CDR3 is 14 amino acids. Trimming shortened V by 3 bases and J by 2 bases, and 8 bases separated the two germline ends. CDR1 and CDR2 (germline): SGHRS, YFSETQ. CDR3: CASSSNLNTGELFF. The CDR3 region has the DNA TGCGCCAGCAGCTCCAATCTAAACACCGGGGAGCTGTTTTTT.

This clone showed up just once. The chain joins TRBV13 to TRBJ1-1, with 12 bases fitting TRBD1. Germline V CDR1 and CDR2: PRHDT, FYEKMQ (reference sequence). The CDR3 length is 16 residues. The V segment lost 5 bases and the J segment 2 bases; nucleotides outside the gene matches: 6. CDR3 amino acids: CASSPRDRGRNTEAFF. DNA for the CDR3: TGTGCCAGCAGCCCGAGGGACAGGGGGCGCAACACTGAAGCTTTCTTT.

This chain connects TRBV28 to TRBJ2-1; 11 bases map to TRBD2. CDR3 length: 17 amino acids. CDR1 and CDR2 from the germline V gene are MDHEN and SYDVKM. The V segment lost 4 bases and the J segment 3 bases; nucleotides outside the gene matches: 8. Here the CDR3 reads CASSSNPGLAVYNEQFF. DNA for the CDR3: TGTGCCAGCAGTTCCAACCCGGGACTAGCGGTCTACAATGAGCAGTTCTTC.

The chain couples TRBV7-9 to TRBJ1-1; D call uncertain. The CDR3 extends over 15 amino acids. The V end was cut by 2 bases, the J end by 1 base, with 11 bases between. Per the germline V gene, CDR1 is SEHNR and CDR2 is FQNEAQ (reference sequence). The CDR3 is CASSLRLGENTEAFF. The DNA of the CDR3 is TGTGCCAGCAGCTTAAGGTTAGGAGAGAACACTGAAGCTTTCTTT.

CDR3 DNA: TGTGCCAGCAGCTCAGGGTTTTTGAAAGGTTTCTTT. This sequence encodes CASSSGFLKGFF. The rearrangement joins TRBV5-6 to TRBJ1-1; TRBD1 might be the D (5 bases). Germline CDR1 and CDR2: SGHDT and YYEEEE. V lost 3 bases and J 13 bases, leaving 16 bases between the germline ends. There are 12 residues in the CDR3.

The CDR3 nucleotides read TGTGCCAGCAGCGGGGGGGTGAACACTGAAGCTTTCTTT. Amino acid sequence: CASSGGVNTEAFF. The chain joins TRBV9 to TRBJ1-1, with D perhaps TRBD1 (5 bases). The CDR3 sequence is 13 residues long. V shed 3 bases and J shed 0 bases, with 6 bases lying between them. In germline, CDR1 is SGDLS, CDR2 YYNGEE.

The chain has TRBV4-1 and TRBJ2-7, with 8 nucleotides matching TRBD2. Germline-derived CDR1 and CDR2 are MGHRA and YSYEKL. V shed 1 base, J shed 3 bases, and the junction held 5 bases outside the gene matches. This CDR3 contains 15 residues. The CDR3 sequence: CASSQGNSGDYEQYV. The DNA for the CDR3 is TGCGCCAGCAGCCAAGGTAATAGCGGGGACTACGAGCAGTACGTC.

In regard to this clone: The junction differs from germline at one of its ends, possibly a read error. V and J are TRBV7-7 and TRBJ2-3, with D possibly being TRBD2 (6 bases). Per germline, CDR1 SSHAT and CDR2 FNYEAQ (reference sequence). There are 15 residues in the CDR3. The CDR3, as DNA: TGTGCTAGCAGCTTAGGGGACTCTAGCACAGATACGCAGTATTTT. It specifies CASSLGDSSTDTQYF.

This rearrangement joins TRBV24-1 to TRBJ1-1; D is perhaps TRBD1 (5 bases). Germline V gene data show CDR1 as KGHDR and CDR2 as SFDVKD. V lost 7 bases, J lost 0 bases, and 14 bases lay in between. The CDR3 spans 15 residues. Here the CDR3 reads CATRPTDSMNTEAFF. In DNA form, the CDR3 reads TGTGCCACCAGACCTACTGACAGTATGAACACTGAAGCTTTCTTT.

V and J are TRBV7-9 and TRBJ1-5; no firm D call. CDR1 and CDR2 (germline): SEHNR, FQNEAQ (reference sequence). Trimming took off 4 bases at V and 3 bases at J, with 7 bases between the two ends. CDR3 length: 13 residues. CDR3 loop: CASSWEVNQPQHF. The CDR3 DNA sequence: TGTGCCAGCAGCTGGGAGGTCAATCAGCCCCAGCATTTT. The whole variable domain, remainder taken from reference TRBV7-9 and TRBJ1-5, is DTGVSQNPRHKITKRGQNVTFRCDPISEHNRLYWYRQTLGQGPEFLTYFQNEAQLEKSRLLSDRFSAERPKGSFSTLEIQRTEQGDSAMYLCASSWEVNQPQHFGDGTRLSIL.

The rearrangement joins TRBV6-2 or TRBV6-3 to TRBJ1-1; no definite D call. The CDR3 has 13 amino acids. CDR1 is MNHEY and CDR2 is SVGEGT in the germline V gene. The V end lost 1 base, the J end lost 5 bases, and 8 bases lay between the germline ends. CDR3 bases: TGTGCCAGCAGTTACTGGGAGAGGACTGAAGCTTTCTTT. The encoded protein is CASSYWERTEAFF.

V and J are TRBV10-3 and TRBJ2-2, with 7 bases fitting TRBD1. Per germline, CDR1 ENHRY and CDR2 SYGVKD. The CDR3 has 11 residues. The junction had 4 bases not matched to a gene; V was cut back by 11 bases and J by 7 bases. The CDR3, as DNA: TGTGCCGTATCAGGGGGCGGGGAGCTGTTTTTT. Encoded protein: CAVSGGGELFF.

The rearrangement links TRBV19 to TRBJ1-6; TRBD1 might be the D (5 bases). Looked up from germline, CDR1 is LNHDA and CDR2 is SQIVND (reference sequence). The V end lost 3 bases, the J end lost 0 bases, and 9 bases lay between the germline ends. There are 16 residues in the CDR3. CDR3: CASSIPTASYNSPLHF. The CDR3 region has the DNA TGTGCCAGTAGTATTCCGACAGCCTCCTATAATTCACCCCTCCACTTT.

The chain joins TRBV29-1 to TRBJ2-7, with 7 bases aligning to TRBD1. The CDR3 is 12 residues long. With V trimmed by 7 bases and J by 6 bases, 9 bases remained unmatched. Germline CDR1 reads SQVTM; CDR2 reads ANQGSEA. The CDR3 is CSANLQGSEQYF. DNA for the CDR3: TGCAGCGCGAACTTACAGGGGTCCGAGCAGTACTTC.

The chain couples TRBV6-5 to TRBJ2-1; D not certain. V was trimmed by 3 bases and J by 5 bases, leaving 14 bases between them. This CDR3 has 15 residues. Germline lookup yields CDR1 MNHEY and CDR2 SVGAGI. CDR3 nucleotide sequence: TGTGCCAGCAGTTATGACGGGTATATGAACAATGAGCAGTTCTTC. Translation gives CASSYDGYMNNEQFF.

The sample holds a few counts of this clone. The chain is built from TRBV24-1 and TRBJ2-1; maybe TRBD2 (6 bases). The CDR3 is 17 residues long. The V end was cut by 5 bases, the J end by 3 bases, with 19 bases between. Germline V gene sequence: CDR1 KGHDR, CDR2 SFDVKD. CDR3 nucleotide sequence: TGTGCCACCAGTGGGGCGAGGAGGGCGGATGTCTACAATGAGCAGTTCTTC. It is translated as CATSGARRADVYNEQFF.

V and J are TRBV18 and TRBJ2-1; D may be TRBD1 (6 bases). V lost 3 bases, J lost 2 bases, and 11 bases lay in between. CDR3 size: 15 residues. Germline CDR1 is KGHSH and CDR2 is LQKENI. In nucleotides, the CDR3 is TGTGCCAGCTCACCCCCGGCAGGGGCCTACAATGAGCAGTTCTTC. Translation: CASSPPAGAYNEQFF.

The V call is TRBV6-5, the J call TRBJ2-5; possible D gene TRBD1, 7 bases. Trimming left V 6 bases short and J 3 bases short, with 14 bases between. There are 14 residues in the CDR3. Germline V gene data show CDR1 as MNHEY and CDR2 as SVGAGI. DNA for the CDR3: TGTGCCAGCAGACCCACAGGGGAGGAAGAGACCCAGTACTTC. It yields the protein CASRPTGEEETQYF.

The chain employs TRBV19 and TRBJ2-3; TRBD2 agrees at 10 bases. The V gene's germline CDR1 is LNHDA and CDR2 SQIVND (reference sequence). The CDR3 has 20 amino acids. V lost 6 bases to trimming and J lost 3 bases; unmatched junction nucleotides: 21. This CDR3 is CASSGVRVREPSGSTDTQYF. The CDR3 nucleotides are TGTGCCAGTAGCGGGGTCAGGGTAAGGGAGCCTAGCGGGAGTACAGATACGCAGTATTTT.

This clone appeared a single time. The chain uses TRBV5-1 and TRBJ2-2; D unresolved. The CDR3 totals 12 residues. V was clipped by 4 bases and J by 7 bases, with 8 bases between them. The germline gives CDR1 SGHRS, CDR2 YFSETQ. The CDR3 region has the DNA TGCGCCAGCAGCCGACTGGGCGGGGAGCTGTTTTTT. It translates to CASSRLGGELFF.

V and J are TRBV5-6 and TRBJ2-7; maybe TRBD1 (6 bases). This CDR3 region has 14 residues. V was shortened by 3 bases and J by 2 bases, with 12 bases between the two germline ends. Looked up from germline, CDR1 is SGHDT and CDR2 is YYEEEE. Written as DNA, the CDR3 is TGTGCCAGCAGCTCACAGGGTCGGGCCTACGAGCAGTACTTC. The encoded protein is CASSSQGRAYEQYF.

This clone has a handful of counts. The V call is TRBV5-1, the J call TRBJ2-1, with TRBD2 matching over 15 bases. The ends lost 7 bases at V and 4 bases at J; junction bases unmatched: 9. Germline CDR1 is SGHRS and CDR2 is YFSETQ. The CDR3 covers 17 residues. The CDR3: CASLPGLAGGIYNEQFF. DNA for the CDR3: TGCGCCAGCTTGCCGGGACTAGCGGGAGGAATTTACAATGAGCAGTTCTTC.

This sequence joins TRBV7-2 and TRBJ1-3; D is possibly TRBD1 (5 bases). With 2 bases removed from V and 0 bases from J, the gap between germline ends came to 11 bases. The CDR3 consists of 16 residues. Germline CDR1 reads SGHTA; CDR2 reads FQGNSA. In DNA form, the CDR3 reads TGTGCCAGCAGCTTAATCTGGCAGGGCTCTGGAAACACCATATATTTT. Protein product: CASSLIWQGSGNTIYF.